The 28 T cell receptor beta chains below come from one sample, sequenced in a study of response to subunit inactivated influenza vaccine. TCRdb used MiXCR to reprocess the RT-PCR reads, holding one entry per CDR3 protein. Among some 640,000 distinct CDR3 sequences listed, roughly 13% were seen once. Sample: PBMCs from blood, taken 14 to 15 days before vaccination. The origin of the receptors is a man over 45 who received an inactivated influenza vaccine.

About this clonotype: The junction departs from germline at one end; a sequencing error may be responsible. The chain joins TRBV7-6 to TRBJ2-1, with no clear D. Germline V gene data show CDR1 as SGHVS and CDR2 as FNYEAQ. CDR3 length: 14 amino acids. The CDR3: CASNLLSARNEQFF. Written as DNA, the CDR3 is TGTGCCAGCAACTTACTTTCTGCCCGCAATGAGCAGTTCTTC. The variable domain in full, completed from reference TRBV7-6 and TRBJ2-1, reads GAGVSQSPRYKVTKRGQDVALRCDPISGHVSLYWYRQALGQGPEFLTYFNYEAQQDKSGLPNDRFSAERPEGSISTLTIQRTEQRDSAMYRCASNLLSARNEQFFGPGTRLTVL.

This chain uses TRBV24-1 with TRBJ2-1; D is undetermined. Trimming cost V 9 bases and J 3 bases, with 14 bases left between them. The germline CDR1 and CDR2 sequences are KGHDR and SFDVKD. The CDR3 covers 14 residues. CDR3 DNA: TGTGCCACCCGTGGAGCGTTTAGCTACAATGAGCAGTTCTTC. It encodes CATRGAFSYNEQFF.

V usage is TRBV10-3 and J usage is TRBJ1-5; no clear D. Between the trimmed V and J ends, which lost 2 bases and 0 bases, there was a span of 8 bases. This CDR3 spans 15 amino acids. Germline V lookup: CDR1 ENHRY, CDR2 SYGVKD. Here the CDR3 DNA reads TGTGCCATCAGTGAGGGGAGGTATAGCAATCAGCCCCAGCATTTT. Its protein product is CAISEGRYSNQPQHF.

This clonotype was observed a handful of times. The rearrangement links TRBV20-1 to TRBJ1-6; no definite D call. V lost 0 bases to trimming and J lost 3 bases, with 9 bases between them. Germline CDR1 is DFQATT and CDR2 is SNEGSKA (reference sequence). The CDR3 totals 15 residues. The CDR3, as DNA: TGCAGTGCTAGAGACACCGTGGGCTATAATTCACCCCTCCACTTT. This codes for CSARDTVGYNSPLHF.

This clonotype appeared a few times. The chain joins TRBV28 to TRBJ2-1, with 9 bases lining up with TRBD2. After removal of 3 bases from V and 4 bases from J, the junction contained 4 bases not matched to a gene. Germline CDR1 reads MDHEN; CDR2 reads SYDVKM. CDR3 size: 15 residues. The CDR3 here is CASSFSGGQYNEQFF. The CDR3 coding sequence is TGTGCCAGCAGTTTTAGCGGGGGCCAGTACAATGAGCAGTTCTTC.

This clonotype was recorded at least ten times. V and J are TRBV7-9 and TRBJ2-3; 10 bases are a match to TRBD2. V dropped 6 bases and J dropped 4; count of bases not matched to a gene: 10. The length of the CDR3 is 16 residues. CDR1 SEHNR and CDR2 FQNEAQ come from the germline V gene (reference sequence). As DNA, the CDR3 is TGTGCCAGCAGTCCTCGGTCTAGCGGGAGTGCAGATACGCAGTATTTT. Protein: CASSPRSSGSADTQYF.

This clonotype was counted many times. The chain is built from TRBV5-1 and TRBJ2-7; perhaps D is TRBD1 or TRBD2 (5 bases each). There are 15 residues in the CDR3. The V and J ends lost 1 base and 4 bases respectively, with 15 bases between them. Germline CDR1 SGHRS, CDR2 YFSETQ. Here the CDR3 reads CASSLNAGTEYEQYF. CDR3 DNA: TGCGCCAGCAGCTTGAATGCCGGGACGGAGTACGAGCAGTACTTC.

The rearrangement links TRBV6-2 or TRBV6-3 to TRBJ2-1; 7 nucleotides match TRBD2. With 7 bases clipped from V and 4 bases from J, the junction kept 7 bases outside the gene matches. The length of the CDR3 is 14 residues. Per germline, CDR1 MNHEY and CDR2 SVGEGT. The CDR3, as DNA: TGTGCCAGCACGGGAGGATCTCCTTACAATGAGCAGTTCTTC. Its protein is CASTGGSPYNEQFF.

The chain couples TRBV20-1 to TRBJ2-3; 13 bases line up with TRBD2. This CDR3 is built from 14 residues. V lost 0 bases, J lost 10 bases, and 4 bases stayed unmatched. Germline loops: CDR1 DFQATT, CDR2 SNEGSKA (reference sequence). The CDR3 bases are TGCAGTGCTAGAGAGACTAGCGGGAGGTTGGCGCAGTATTTT. Its protein product is CSARETSGRLAQYF.

V and J are TRBV18 and TRBJ1-2, with D unclear. Germline assignment: CDR1 KGHSH and CDR2 LQKENI. Trimming shortened V by 0 bases and J by 4 bases, and 15 bases separated the two germline ends. This CDR3 is 16 amino acids long. The CDR3 nucleotides are TGTGCCAGCTCACCACCGGGTAGGGAAGCCGTCTATGGCTACACCTTC. Amino acids: CASSPPGREAVYGYTF.

The chain carries TRBV6-5 and TRBJ2-1; 7 bases match TRBD1. The CDR3 extends over 15 amino acids. With 0 bases clipped from V and 10 bases from J, the junction kept 9 bases outside the gene matches. From germline, CDR1 is MNHEY and CDR2 SVGAGI. CDR3 loop: CASSYSIQGRGEQFF. The CDR3 DNA is TGTGCCAGCAGTTACTCGATACAGGGGAGAGGCGAGCAGTTCTTC.

V and J are TRBV15 and TRBJ2-3, with a weak D call TRBD2 (7 bases). V was pared by 8 bases and J by 1 base, with 19 bases between. This CDR3 has 16 amino acids. Germline CDR1 reads LNHNV; CDR2 reads YYDKDF (reference sequence). Here the CDR3 DNA reads TGTGCCACCGGAGGACGCGGGCGGGGGCGCACAGATACGCAGTATTTT. Protein sequence: CATGGRGRGRTDTQYF.

J is TRBJ2-7 and V is TRBV12-3 or TRBV12-4, with TRBD1 matching over 9 bases. The CDR3 is made up of 14 amino acids. The ends lost 6 bases at V and 2 bases at J; junction bases unmatched: 5. DNA of the CDR3: TGTGCCAGCAGGCGACAGGGGGAAACCTACGAGCAGTACTTC. Its protein product is CASRRQGETYEQYF.

This chain uses TRBV15 with TRBJ2-4, with D maybe TRBD2 (6 bases). Germline values: CDR1 LNHNV, CDR2 YYDKDF (reference sequence). The CDR3 sequence is 19 residues long. V was pared by 0 bases and J by 2 bases, with 20 bases between. CDR3 nucleotides: TGTGCCACCAGCAGAGATACGTTGTCCAGGACTACCTCCAAAAACATTCAGTACTTC. Translated, it gives CATSRDTLSRTTSKNIQYF.

This clonotype was picked up many times. V gene TRBV5-1 combines with J gene TRBJ2-7; 7 bases align to TRBD1. CDR3 size: 13 residues. The V gene end was trimmed by 0 bases and the J gene end by 7 bases; junction bases not matched to a gene: 4. The germline CDR1 and CDR2 sequences are SGHRS and YFSETQ. The CDR3 coding sequence is TGCGCCAGCAGCTTGGAGGGGGCGCGGGAGCAGTACTTC. Amino acids: CASSLEGAREQYF.

Only a few counts were recorded for this clonotype. The chain employs TRBV6-4 and TRBJ2-3; D possibly uses TRBD1 or TRBD2 (5 bases each). The ends were cut back, 6 bases at V and 6 bases at J, with 19 bases in the middle. The germline V gene has CDR1 MRHNA and CDR2 SNTAGT. This CDR3 is 15 amino acids long. The CDR3 sequence: CASSAMGLAADTQYF. In nucleotides, the CDR3 is TGTGCCAGCAGCGCCATGGGGCTAGCTGCTGATACGCAGTATTTT.

The V call is TRBV7-9, the J call TRBJ2-2; 9 nucleotides match TRBD2. Trimming cost V 1 base and J 4 bases; bases outside gene matches: 4. From germline, CDR1 is SEHNR and CDR2 FQNEAQ (reference sequence). The CDR3 contains 16 residues. CDR3 sequence: CASSLVAGAGTGELFF. CDR3 bases: TGTGCCAGCAGCTTAGTAGCGGGGGCCGGCACCGGGGAGCTGTTTTTT.

This chain connects TRBV7-2 to TRBJ2-1, with 13 bases that match TRBD2. CDR1 SGHTA and CDR2 FQGNSA come from the germline V gene. The CDR3 totals 16 residues. The V and J ends lost 5 bases and 15 bases, in that order; junction bases with no gene match: 16. The CDR3 here is CASSDPTSGGLKAAFF. The CDR3 DNA is TGTGCCAGCAGCGACCCGACTAGCGGGGGGCTAAAGGCGGCGTTCTTC.

This clonotype occurred a few times. This chain links TRBV10-2 with TRBJ2-3; a weak D match, TRBD2 (6 bases). V was pared by 10 bases and J by 4 bases, with 18 bases between. Looked up from germline, CDR1 is WSHSY and CDR2 is SAAADI. The CDR3 length is 14 residues. This CDR3 is CATKLSTSPDTQYF. The CDR3 DNA sequence: TGCGCCACTAAGCTATCTACTAGCCCAGATACGCAGTATTTT.

This chain connects TRBV10-3 to TRBJ2-1, with 11 nucleotides matching TRBD2. The CDR3 loop spans 19 amino acids. Germline V gene sequence: CDR1 ENHRY, CDR2 SYGVKD. J gave up 6 bases and V 6 bases, and 19 bases lay outside the gene matches. CDR3 DNA: TGTGCCATCAGCCCGGGGACTAGCGGTCTGGATGGGTGGTTCAATGAGCAGTTCTTC. Its translation: CAISPGTSGLDGWFNEQFF.

This clonotype has just a few counts. The rearrangement uses TRBV9 and TRBJ2-1; TRBD2 aligns across 9 bases. The CDR3 sequence is 14 residues long. After removal of 6 bases from V and 9 bases from J, the junction contained 10 bases not matched to a gene. From germline, CDR1 is SGDLS and CDR2 YYNGEE. The CDR3 spells CASTKGREGVEQFF. As DNA, the CDR3 is TGTGCCAGCACCAAAGGGCGGGAGGGAGTTGAGCAGTTCTTC.

In this sample, this clonotype turned up many times. J is TRBJ2-5 and V is TRBV7-2, with a weak D call TRBD2 (5 bases). Trimming took off 5 bases at V and 2 bases at J, with 18 bases between the two ends. Germline V gives CDR1 SGHTA, CDR2 FQGNSA. This CDR3 is built from 16 residues. The CDR3 loop reads CASSLVLGSGQETQYF. In nucleotides, the CDR3 is TGTGCCAGCAGCCTCGTCTTGGGGTCGGGACAAGAGACCCAGTACTTC.

The chain has TRBV28 and TRBJ2-1, with D maybe TRBD2 (6 bases). Germline V gives CDR1 MDHEN, CDR2 SYDVKM. The CDR3 loop spans 13 amino acids. V lost 3 bases and J 14 bases, leaving 17 bases between the germline ends. CDR3 DNA: TGTGCCAGCAGTTTCCGGGACTCGAGAGAGAAGTTCTTC. It specifies CASSFRDSREKFF.

This chain connects TRBV12-3 or TRBV12-4 to TRBJ1-5; TRBD1 aligns across 8 bases. CDR3 length: 14 residues. J was trimmed by 7 bases and V by 6 bases; bases with no gene match: 8. The CDR3 DNA follows: TGTGCCAGCAGCCATGGACAGGGAAAGCAGCCCCAGCATTTT. It encodes CASSHGQGKQPQHF.

This clonotype has only a few counts. The chain combines TRBV10-3 with TRBJ2-2; 7 bases line up with TRBD2. This CDR3 has 16 amino acids. V shed 0 bases, J shed 1 base, and the junction held 2 bases outside the gene matches. Looked up from germline, CDR1 is ENHRY and CDR2 is SYGVKD. The chain's CDR3 is CAISESTSLNTGELFF. CDR3 nucleotide sequence: TGTGCCATCAGTGAGTCGACTAGCCTGAACACCGGGGAGCTGTTTTTT.

V usage is TRBV30 and J usage is TRBJ2-7, with TRBD2 matching 11 bases. The CDR3 is 14 amino acids. Germline lookup yields CDR1 GTSNPN and CDR2 SVGIG (reference sequence). With V trimmed by 3 bases and J by 4 bases, 5 bases remained unmatched. The chain's CDR3 is CAWSAGLAGYEQYF. The CDR3 DNA sequence: TGTGCCTGGAGCGCAGGACTAGCGGGTTACGAGCAGTACTTC.

This clonotype has a handful of counts. The junction differs from germline at one of its ends, possibly a read error. The V call is TRBV20-1, the J call TRBJ2-4, with D perhaps assigned TRBD1 or TRBD2 (6 bases each). The germline gives CDR1 DFQATT, CDR2 SNEGSKA (reference sequence). The CDR3 runs to 15 residues. DNA of the CDR3: TGTAGTGCTAGCGCAGGGGCTCTAGCCAAAAACATTCAGTACTTC. This gives the protein CSASAGALAKNIQYF.

This clonotype came up many times. The chain couples TRBV5-1 to TRBJ2-3; a possible D gene is TRBD1 (5 bases). The CDR3 totals 14 residues. Germline CDR1 is SGHRS and CDR2 is YFSETQ. The V gene lost 2 bases and the J gene lost 2 bases, with 9 bases spanning the gap. The CDR3 region has the DNA TGCGCCAGCAGCTTCCAGGGTACCACAGATACGCAGTATTTT. It specifies CASSFQGTTDTQYF. The variable domain in full, completed from reference TRBV5-1 and TRBJ2-3, reads KAGVTQTPRYLIKTRGQQVTLSCSPISGHRSVSWYQQTPGQGLQFLFEYFSETQRNKGNFPGRFSGRQFSNSRSEMNVSTLELGDSALYLCASSFQGTTDTQYFGPGTRLTVL.